This T cell receptor (beta chain) emerged from a study of T cell responses to AZD1222 COVID-19 vaccine. Study-wide results and limits: Reports say nearly half of spike-specific TCRs go after unmutated variant regions.

The CDR3 totals 16 residues. CDR1 is KGHSH, CDR2 LQKENI, per germline. Trimming removed 3 bases from V and 0 bases from J, with 14 bases in between. Details on this clone: The antigen remains unidentified.

The method was immunoSEQ multiplex PCR; TCRdb's version includes in-frame clones alone and lacks a portion of them. The sample contains 150,000 to 200,000 clones, roughly 94% of which appear only once. The chain is built from TRBV18 and TRBJ1-2, with D maybe TRBD1 (6 bases). The material was peripheral blood, obtained on day 0 of AZD1222 vaccination. The origin of this receptor is an adult in good health. This CDR3 reads CASSPIGQLSNYGYTF. As DNA, the CDR3 is TGTGCCAGCTCACCCATAGGACAGCTTTCTAACTATGGCTACACCTTC.